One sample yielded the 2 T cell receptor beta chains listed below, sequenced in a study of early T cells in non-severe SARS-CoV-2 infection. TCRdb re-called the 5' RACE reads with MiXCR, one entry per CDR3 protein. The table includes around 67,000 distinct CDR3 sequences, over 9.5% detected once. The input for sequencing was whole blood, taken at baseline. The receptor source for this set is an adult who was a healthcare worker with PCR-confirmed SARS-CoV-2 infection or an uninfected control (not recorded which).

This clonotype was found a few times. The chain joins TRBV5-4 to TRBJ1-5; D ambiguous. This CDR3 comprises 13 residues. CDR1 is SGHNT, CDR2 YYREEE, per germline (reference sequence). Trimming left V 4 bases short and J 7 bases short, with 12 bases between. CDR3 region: CASSEGIWQPQHF. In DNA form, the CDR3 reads TGTGCCAGCAGCGAGGGAATTTGGCAGCCCCAGCATTTT.

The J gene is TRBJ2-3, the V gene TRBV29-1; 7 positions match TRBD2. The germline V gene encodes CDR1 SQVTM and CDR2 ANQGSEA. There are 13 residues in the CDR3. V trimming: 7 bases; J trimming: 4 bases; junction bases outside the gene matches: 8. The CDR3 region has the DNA TGCAGCGCCCGCGCGGGAGTCCCAGATACGCAGTATTTT. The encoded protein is CSARAGVPDTQYF.